This TCR beta chain derives from a study of blood T cell repertoires in COVID-19. Study-level background: Nucleic acid was either cDNA or gDNA, and it came from T cells, B-cell-depleted T cells, or PBMCs.

The protocol was immunoSEQ multiplex PCR, while the TCRdb copy is restricted to in-frame clones and leaves out a portion. The sample contains 150,000 or so clones, approximately 81% of which appear only once. Seattle patients were enrolled during active infection and followed longitudinally. This clone was counted only a few times. This CDR3 contains 12 residues. From germline, CDR1 is SNHLY and CDR2 FYNNEI. Trimming pared 7 bases from V and 3 bases from J, leaving 6 bases between. Material: peripheral blood. This chain uses TRBV2 with TRBJ2-2; maybe TRBD1 (6 bases). The source of this sequence is a woman between 45 and 60 years old with COVID-19, enrolled during active disease. The DNA for the CDR3 is TGTGCCAGCACAGGGGACACCGGGGAGCTGTTTTTT. Translating gives CASTGDTGELFF. Full variable domain (missing parts from reference TRBV2 and TRBJ2-2): EPEVTQTPSHQVTQMGQEVILRCVPISNHLYFYWYRQILGQKVEFLVSFYNNEISEKSEIFDDQFSVERPDGSNFTLKIRSTKLEDSAMYFCASTGDTGELFFGEGSRLTVL.